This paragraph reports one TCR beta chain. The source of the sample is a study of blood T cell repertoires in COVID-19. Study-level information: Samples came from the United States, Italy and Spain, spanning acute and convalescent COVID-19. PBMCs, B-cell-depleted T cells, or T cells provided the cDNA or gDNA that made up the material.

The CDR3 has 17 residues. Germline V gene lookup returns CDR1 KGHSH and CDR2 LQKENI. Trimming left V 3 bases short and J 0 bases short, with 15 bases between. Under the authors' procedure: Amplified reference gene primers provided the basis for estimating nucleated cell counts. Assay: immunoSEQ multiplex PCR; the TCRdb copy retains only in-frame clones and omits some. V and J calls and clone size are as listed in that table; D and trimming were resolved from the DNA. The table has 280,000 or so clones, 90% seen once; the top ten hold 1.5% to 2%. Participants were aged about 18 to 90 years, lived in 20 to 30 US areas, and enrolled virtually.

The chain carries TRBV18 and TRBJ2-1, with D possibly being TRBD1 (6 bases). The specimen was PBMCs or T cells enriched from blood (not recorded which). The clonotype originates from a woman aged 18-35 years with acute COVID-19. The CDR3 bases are TGTGCCAGCTCACCCGCGCCCAACAGGGTCTCCTACAATGAGCAGTTCTTC. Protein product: CASSPAPNRVSYNEQFF. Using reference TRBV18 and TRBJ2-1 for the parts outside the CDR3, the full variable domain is NAGVMQNPRHLVRRRGQEARLRCSPMKGHSHVYWYRQLPEEGLKFMVYLQKENIIDESGMPKERFSAEFPKEGPSILRIQQVVRGDSAAYFCASSPAPNRVSYNEQFFGPGTRLTVL.